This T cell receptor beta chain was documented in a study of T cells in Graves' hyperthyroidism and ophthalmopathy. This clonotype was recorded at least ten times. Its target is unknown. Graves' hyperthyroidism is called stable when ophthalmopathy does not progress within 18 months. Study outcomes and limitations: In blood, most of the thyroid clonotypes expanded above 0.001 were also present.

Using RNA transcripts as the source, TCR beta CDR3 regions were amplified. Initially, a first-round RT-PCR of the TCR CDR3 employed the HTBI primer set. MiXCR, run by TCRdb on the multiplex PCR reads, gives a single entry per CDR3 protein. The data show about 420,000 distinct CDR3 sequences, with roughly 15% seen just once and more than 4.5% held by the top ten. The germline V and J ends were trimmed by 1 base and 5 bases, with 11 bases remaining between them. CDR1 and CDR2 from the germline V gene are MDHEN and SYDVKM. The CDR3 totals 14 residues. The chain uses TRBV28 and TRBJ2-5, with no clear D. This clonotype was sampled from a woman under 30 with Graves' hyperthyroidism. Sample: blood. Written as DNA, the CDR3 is TGTGCCAGCAGTTTATTTGGGGATCGGGAGACCCAGTACTTC. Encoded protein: CASSLFGDRETQYF.